The text below deals with one T cell receptor (beta chain). The data belong to a study of blood T cell repertoires in COVID-19. V was clipped by 5 bases and J by 0 bases, with 14 bases between them. The germline V gene encodes CDR1 SGHTA and CDR2 FQGNSA. This CDR3 has 16 residues. Produced via immunoSEQ multiplex PCR; TCRdb's table is partial and in-frame only. The sample consists of approximately 65,000 clones, roughly 81% of them appearing once. This clonotype was sampled from an elderly man with acute or convalescent COVID-19. Specimen: peripheral blood. The V call is TRBV7-2, the J call TRBJ1-3; D remains unclear. The CDR3 sequence: CASSSRSGASGNTIYF. CDR3 in DNA: TGTGCCAGCAGCAGTCGGTCCGGAGCCTCTGGAAACACCATATATTTT. Combining the CDR3 with reference TRBV7-2 and TRBJ1-3 gives the whole variable domain GAGVSQSPSNKVTEKGKDVELRCDPISGHTALYWYRQSLGQGLEFLIYFQGNSAPDKSGLPSDRFSAERTGGSVSTLTIQRTQQEDSAVYLCASSSRSGASGNTIYFGEGSWLTVV.